This T cell receptor beta chain stems from a study of blood T cell repertoires in COVID-19. Sequenced by immunoSEQ multiplex PCR; TCRdb stores in-frame clones only, minus some. The sample has about 300,000 clones, roughly 90% seen once. The germline gives CDR1 SGHAT, CDR2 FQDESV (reference sequence). The CDR3 consists of 15 residues. The J segment lost 4 bases and the V segment lost 3 bases, leaving 4 bases of the junction unmatched. The chain employs TRBV11-1 and TRBJ2-1; 9 nucleotides line up with TRBD2. The sequencing sample was made of peripheral blood. The receptor was isolated from a man aged 18-30 years who had recovered from COVID-19. The CDR3 sequence: CASSFGTSLYNEQFF. CDR3 bases: TGTGCCAGCAGCTTCGGGACTAGCCTTTACAATGAGCAGTTCTTC.